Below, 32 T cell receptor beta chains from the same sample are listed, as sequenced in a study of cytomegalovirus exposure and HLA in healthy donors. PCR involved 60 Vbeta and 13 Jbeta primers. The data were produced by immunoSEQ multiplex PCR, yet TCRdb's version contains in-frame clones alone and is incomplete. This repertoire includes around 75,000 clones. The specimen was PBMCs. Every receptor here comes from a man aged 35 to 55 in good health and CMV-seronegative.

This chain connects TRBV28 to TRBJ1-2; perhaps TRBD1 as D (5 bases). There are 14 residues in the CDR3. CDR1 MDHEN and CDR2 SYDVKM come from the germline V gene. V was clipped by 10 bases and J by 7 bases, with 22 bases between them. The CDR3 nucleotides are TGTGCCACCGACCCCGGGGGGTTCGGGATTGGCTACACCTTC. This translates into CATDPGGFGIGYTF.

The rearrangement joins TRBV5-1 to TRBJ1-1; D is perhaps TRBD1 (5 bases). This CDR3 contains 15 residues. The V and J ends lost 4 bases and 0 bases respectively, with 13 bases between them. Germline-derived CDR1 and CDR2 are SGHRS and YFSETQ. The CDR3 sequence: CASSTSGGVNTEAFF. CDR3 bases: TGCGCCAGCAGCACCAGCGGGGGGGTGAACACTGAAGCTTTCTTT.

Written as DNA, the CDR3 is TGTGCCAGCAGCTTCCGGCGACAGGAAGAGACCCAGTACTTC. It yields the protein CASSFRRQEETQYF. The chain has TRBV7-8 and TRBJ2-5; maybe TRBD1 (6 bases). The CDR3 loop spans 14 amino acids. Germline assignment: CDR1 SGHVS and CDR2 FQNEAQ. Deletions cut 3 bases from V and 3 bases from J, with 11 bases between. Together with reference TRBV7-8 and TRBJ2-5, the CDR3 gives the full variable domain: GAGVSQSPRYKVAKRGQDVALRCDPISGHVSLFWYQQALGQGPEFLTYFQNEAQLDKSGLPSDRFFAERPEGSVSTLKIQRTQQEDSAVYLCASSFRRQEETQYFGPGTRLLVL.

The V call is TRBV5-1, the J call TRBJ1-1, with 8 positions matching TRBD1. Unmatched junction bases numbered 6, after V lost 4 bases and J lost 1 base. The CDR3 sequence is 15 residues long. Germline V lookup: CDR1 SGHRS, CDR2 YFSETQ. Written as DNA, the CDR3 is TGCGCCAGCAGCACTAGGACAGGGCGGAACACTGAAGCTTTCTTT. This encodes CASSTRTGRNTEAFF.

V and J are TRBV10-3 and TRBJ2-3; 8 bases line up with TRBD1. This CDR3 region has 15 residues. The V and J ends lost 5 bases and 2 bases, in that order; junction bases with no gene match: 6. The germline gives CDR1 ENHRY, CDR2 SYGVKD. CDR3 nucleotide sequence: TGTGCCATCAGTACCGGGACAGGTTTCACAGATACGCAGTATTTT. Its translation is CAISTGTGFTDTQYF.

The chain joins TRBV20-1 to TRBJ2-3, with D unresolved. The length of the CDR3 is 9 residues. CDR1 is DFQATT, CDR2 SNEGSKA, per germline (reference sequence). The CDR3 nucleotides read TGCAGGCCTGAGCATACGCAGTATTTT. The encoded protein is CRPEHTQYF.

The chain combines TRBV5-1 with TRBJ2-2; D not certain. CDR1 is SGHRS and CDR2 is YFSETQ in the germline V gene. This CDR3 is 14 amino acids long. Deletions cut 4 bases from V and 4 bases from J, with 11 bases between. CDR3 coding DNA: TGCGCCAGCAGCCCCGGTTCAGGCACCGGGGAGCTGTTTTTT. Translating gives CASSPGSGTGELFF.

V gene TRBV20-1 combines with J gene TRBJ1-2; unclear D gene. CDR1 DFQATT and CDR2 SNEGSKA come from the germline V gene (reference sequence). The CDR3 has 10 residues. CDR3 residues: CTATEYGYTF. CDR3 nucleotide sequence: TGCACAGCGACGGAGTATGGCTACACCTTC.

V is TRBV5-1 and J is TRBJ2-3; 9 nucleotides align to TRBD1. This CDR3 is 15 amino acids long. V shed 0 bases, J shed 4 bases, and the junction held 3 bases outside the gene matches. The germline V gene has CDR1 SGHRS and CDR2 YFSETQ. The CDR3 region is CASSLDRGRADTQYF. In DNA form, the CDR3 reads TGCGCCAGCAGCTTGGACAGGGGGCGCGCAGATACGCAGTATTTT. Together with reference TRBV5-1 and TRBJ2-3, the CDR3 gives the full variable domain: KAGVTQTPRYLIKTRGQQVTLSCSPISGHRSVSWYQQTPGQGLQFLFEYFSETQRNKGNFPGRFSGRQFSNSRSEMNVSTLELGDSALYLCASSLDRGRADTQYFGPGTRLTVL.

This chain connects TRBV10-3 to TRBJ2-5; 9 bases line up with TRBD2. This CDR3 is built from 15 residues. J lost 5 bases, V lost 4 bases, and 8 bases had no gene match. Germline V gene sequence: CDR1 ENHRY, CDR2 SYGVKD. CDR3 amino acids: CAISGVSGSSETQYF. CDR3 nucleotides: TGTGCCATCAGTGGGGTTAGCGGGAGTTCTGAGACCCAGTACTTC.

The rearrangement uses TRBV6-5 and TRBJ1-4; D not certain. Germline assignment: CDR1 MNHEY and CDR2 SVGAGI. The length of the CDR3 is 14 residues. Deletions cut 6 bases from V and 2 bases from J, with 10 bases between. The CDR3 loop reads CASRPAGTNEKLFF. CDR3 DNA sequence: TGTGCCAGCAGGCCCGCGGGGACTAATGAAAAACTGTTTTTT.

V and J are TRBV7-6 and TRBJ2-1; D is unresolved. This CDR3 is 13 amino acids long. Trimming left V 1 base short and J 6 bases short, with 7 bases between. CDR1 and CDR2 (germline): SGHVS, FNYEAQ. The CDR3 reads CASSLVTINEQFF. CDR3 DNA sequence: TGTGCCAGCAGCTTAGTAACTATCAATGAGCAGTTCTTC.

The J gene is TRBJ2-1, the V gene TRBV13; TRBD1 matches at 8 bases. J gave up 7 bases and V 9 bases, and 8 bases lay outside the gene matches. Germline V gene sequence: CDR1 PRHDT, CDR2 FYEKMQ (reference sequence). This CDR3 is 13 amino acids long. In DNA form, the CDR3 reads TGTGCCAGTGACGGACAGGGTCAAAATGAGCAGTTCTTC. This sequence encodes CASDGQGQNEQFF.

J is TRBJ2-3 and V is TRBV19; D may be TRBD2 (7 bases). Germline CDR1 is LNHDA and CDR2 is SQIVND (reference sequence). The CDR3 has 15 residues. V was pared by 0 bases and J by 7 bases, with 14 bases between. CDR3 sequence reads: CASSIELRGGNTQYF. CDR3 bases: TGTGCCAGTAGTATAGAACTCAGGGGAGGGAATACGCAGTATTTT.

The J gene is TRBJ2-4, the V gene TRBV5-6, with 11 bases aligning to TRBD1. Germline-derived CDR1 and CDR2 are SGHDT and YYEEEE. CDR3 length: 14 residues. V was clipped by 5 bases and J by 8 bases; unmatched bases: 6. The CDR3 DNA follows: TGTGCCAGCAGTGACTCGGGACAGGGGGACATTCAGTACTTC. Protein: CASSDSGQGDIQYF.

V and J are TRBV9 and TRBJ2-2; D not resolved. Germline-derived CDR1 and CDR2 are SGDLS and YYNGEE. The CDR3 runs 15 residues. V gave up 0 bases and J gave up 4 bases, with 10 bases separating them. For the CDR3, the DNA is TGTGCCAGCAGCGTAGACCCACACCCCACCGGGGAGCTGTTTTTT. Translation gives CASSVDPHPTGELFF.

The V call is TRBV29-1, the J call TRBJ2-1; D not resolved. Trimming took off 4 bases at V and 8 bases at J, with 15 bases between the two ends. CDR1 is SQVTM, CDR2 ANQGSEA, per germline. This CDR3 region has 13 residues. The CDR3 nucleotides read TGCAGCGTTGTGACGAACTCTCGGGATGAGCAGTTCTTC. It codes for CSVVTNSRDEQFF.

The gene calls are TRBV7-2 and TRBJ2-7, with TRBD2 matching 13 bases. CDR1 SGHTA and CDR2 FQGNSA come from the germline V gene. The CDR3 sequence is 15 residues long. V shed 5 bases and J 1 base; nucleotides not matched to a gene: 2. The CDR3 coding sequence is TGTGCCAGCAGCCTACTAGCGGGAGGGTCCTACGAGCAGTACTTC. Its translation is CASSLLAGGSYEQYF.

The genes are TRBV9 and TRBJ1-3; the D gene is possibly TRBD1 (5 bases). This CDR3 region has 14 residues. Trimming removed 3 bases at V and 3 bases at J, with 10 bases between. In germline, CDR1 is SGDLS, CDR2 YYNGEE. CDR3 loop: CASSEGGVGNTIYF. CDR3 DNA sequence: TGTGCCAGCAGCGAGGGAGGGGTTGGAAACACCATATATTTT. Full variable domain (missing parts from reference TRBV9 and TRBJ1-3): DSGVTQTPKHLITATGQRVTLRCSPRSGDLSVYWYQQSLDQGLQFLIQYYNGEERAKGNILERFSAQQFPDLHSELNLSSLELGDSALYFCASSEGGVGNTIYFGEGSWLTVV.

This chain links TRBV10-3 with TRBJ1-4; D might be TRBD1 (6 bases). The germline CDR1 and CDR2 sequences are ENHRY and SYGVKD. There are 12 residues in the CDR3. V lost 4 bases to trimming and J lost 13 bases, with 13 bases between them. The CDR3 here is CAISARQERLFF. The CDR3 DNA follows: TGTGCCATCAGTGCCAGACAGGAGCGACTGTTTTTT.

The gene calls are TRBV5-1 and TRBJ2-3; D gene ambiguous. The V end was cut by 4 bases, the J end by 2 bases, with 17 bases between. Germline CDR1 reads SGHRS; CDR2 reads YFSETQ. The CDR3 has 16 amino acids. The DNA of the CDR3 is TGCGCCAGCAGCCCCGACACAGCTACCTTCACAGATACGCAGTATTTT. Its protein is CASSPDTATFTDTQYF.

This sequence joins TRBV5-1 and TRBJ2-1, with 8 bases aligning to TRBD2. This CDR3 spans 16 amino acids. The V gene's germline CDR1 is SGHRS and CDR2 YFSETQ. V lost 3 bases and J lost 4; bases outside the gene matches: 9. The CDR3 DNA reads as TGCGCCAGCAGCTCCGTCCCGGGACTAGATTACAATGAGCAGTTCTTC. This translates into CASSSVPGLDYNEQFF.

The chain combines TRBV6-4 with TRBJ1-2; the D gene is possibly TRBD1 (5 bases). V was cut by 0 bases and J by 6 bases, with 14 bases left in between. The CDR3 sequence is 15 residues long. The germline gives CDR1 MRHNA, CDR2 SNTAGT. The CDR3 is CASSDSDTTANGYTF. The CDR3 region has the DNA TGTGCCAGCAGTGACTCGGACACTACTGCGAATGGCTACACCTTC.

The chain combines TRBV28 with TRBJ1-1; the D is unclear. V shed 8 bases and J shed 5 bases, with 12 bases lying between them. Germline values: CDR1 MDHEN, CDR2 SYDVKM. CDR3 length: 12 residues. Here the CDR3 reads CASGLVGTEAFF. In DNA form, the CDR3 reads TGTGCCAGCGGGCTTGTAGGTACTGAAGCTTTCTTT.

CDR3 nucleotide sequence: TGTGCCAGCAGCGTAGTCGGGGGAAAATCACCCCTCCACTTT. The encoded protein is CASSVVGGKSPLHF. J is TRBJ1-6 and V is TRBV9; D perhaps matches TRBD1 (5 bases). CDR1 is SGDLS, CDR2 YYNGEE, per germline. CDR3 length: 14 amino acids. Between the trimmed V and J ends, which lost 0 bases and 10 bases, there was a span of 11 bases.

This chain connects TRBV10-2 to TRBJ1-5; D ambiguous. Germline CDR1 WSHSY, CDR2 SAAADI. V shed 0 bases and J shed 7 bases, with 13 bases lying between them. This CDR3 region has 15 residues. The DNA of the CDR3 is TGCGCCAGCAGTGAGTCCCGGGGAGTAGGCCAGCCCCAGCATTTT. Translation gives CASSESRGVGQPQHF.

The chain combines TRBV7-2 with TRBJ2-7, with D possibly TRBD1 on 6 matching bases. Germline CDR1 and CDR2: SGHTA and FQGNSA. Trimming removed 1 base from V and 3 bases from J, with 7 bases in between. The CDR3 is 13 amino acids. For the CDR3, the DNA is TGTGCCAGCAGCTTAGAACAGGGCTACGAGCAGTACTTC. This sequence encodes CASSLEQGYEQYF.

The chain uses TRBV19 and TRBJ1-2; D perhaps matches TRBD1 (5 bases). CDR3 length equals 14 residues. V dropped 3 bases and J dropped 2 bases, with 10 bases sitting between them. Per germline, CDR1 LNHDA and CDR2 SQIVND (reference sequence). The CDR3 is CASSITDRNYGYTF. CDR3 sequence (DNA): TGTGCCAGTAGTATTACCGACAGAAACTATGGCTACACCTTC. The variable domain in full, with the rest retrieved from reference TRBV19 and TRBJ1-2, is DGGITQSPKYLFRKEGQNVTLSCEQNLNHDAMYWYRQDPGQGLRLIYYSQIVNDFQKGDIAEGYSVSREKKESFPLTVTSAQKNPTAFYLCASSITDRNYGYTFGSGTRLTVV.

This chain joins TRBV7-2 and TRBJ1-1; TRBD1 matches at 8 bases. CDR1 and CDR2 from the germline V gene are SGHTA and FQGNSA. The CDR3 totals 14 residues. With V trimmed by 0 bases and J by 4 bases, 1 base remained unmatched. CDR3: CASSLATGGTEAFF. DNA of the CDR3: TGTGCCAGCAGCTTAGCTACAGGGGGCACTGAAGCTTTCTTT.

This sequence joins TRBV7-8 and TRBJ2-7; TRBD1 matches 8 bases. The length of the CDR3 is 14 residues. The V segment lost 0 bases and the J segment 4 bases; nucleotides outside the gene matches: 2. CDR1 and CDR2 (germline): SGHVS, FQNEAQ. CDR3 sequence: CASSLAGTGYEQYF. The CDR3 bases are TGTGCCAGCAGCTTAGCGGGGACAGGATACGAGCAGTACTTC.

The CDR3 DNA follows: TGTGCTAGTGGTTTGGTACCCAGGGTTCTGCACATTCAGTACTTC. Its protein is CASGLVPRVLHIQYF. V gene TRBV12-5 combines with J gene TRBJ2-4; D is perhaps TRBD1 (5 bases). Trimming stripped 0 bases from V and 8 bases from J, with 14 bases between. The germline gives CDR1 LGHNT, CDR2 FRNRAP. The CDR3 consists of 15 residues.

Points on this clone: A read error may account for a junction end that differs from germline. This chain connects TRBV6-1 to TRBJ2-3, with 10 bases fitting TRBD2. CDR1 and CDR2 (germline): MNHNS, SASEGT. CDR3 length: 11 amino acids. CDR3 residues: CASSEVTSGVF. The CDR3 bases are TGTGCCAGCAGTGAAGTAACTAGCGGGGTCTTT.